This passage covers 24 T cell receptor beta chains from one sample sequenced in a study of TIL therapy for anti-PD-1-resistant metastatic lung cancer. Time point denoted: pre-treatment sample, taken before nivolumab and TIL therapy. Tumor tissue came from excised metastases, mostly pleural nodules or supraclavicular lymph nodes. The immunoSEQ assay was v3. Sequencing was performed with immunoSEQ multiplex PCR; in TCRdb, only in-frame clones are kept and a portion is missing. The sample lists 95,000 or so clones; roughly 65% were seen once. The sample in question was tumor tissue, obtained at baseline. Receptors were obtained from a person aged 25 to 79 with non-small cell lung cancer.

This clone has more than one count but fewer than ten. V and J are TRBV9 and TRBJ2-3, with TRBD2 matching 8 bases. V was pared by 0 bases and J by 5 bases, with 11 bases of the junction left unmatched. The germline V gene has CDR1 SGDLS and CDR2 YYNGEE. This CDR3 is 17 amino acids long. DNA for the CDR3: TGTGCCAGCAGCGTAGGGGCTAGCGGGTCGGGGGAAGATACGCAGTATTTT. Translating gives CASSVGASGSGEDTQYF.

V and J are TRBV7-9 and TRBJ1-2; D ambiguous. Germline V gene data show CDR1 as SEHNR and CDR2 as FQNEAQ (reference sequence). V lost 0 bases and J lost 7, with 15 bases in between. The CDR3 totals 15 residues. CDR3 DNA sequence: TGTGCCAGCAGCTTAGCGCTAGGGTCATTTGGTGGCTACACCTTC. Residues: CASSLALGSFGGYTF.

The V and J genes are TRBV19 and TRBJ2-1, with a weak D call TRBD2 (5 bases). V lost 3 bases and J lost 4, with 16 bases in between. Per the germline V gene, CDR1 is LNHDA and CDR2 is SQIVND (reference sequence). The CDR3 spans 16 residues. CDR3 sequence: CASSMGGGPAYNEQFF. DNA for the CDR3: TGTGCCAGTAGTATGGGCGGCGGGCCAGCATACAATGAGCAGTTCTTC.

This clone has a handful of counts. The chain couples TRBV21-1 to TRBJ1-6. TRBV21-1 is annotated as a pseudogene. The CDR3 consists of 14 residues. The CDR3 region has the DNA TGTGCCAGCAGCAAAGAAGGGAATGGATCACCCCTCCACTTT. It specifies CASSKEGNGSPLHF.

V and J are TRBV11-2 and TRBJ2-3, with D possibly TRBD2 on 5 matching bases. CDR3 size: 17 residues. CDR1 SGHAT and CDR2 FQNNGV come from the germline V gene. V lost 5 bases, J lost 0 bases, and 18 bases lay in between. The CDR3 coding sequence is TGTGCCAGCAGCCCCAGGCCCTCTAGCCTCAGCACAGATACGCAGTATTTT. It codes for CASSPRPSSLSTDTQYF.

V and J are TRBV6-5 and TRBJ1-1; D unresolved. From germline, CDR1 is MNHEY and CDR2 SVGAGI. V was clipped by 0 bases and J by 4 bases, with 12 bases between them. There are 15 residues in the CDR3. The CDR3 spells CASSYSTVGSTEAFF. As DNA, the CDR3 is TGTGCCAGCAGTTACTCGACGGTAGGTTCCACTGAAGCTTTCTTT.

The chain recombines TRBV4-1 with TRBJ2-3, with 11 bases fitting TRBD2. The CDR3 consists of 14 residues. V lost 8 bases to trimming and J lost 6 bases; unmatched junction nucleotides: 7. Germline loops: CDR1 MGHRA, CDR2 YSYEKL. CDR3 loop: CASSLAGGMDTQYF. DNA for the CDR3: TGCGCCAGCTCATTAGCGGGAGGGATGGATACGCAGTATTTT.

This clone turned up a few times. This rearrangement joins TRBV4-2 to TRBJ2-4; TRBD2 matches at 8 bases. Germline V gene sequence: CDR1 LGHNA, CDR2 YNFKEQ. Trimming cost V 3 bases and J 2 bases; bases outside gene matches: 12. The CDR3 sequence is 18 residues long. This chain's CDR3 is CASSHQAGGPYTKNIQYF. The CDR3 DNA reads TGTGCCAGCAGCCACCAGGCGGGAGGCCCTTATACCAAAAACATTCAGTACTTC.

The table lists this clone with a few counts. The CDR3 is CASSLNDRGTNEKLFF. DNA for the CDR3: TGTGCCAGCAGTCTAAACGACAGAGGAACTAATGAAAAACTGTTTTTT. The rearrangement uses TRBV7-2 and TRBJ1-4, with a possible D match to TRBD1 (5 bases). Per the germline V gene, CDR1 is SGHTA and CDR2 is FQGNSA. This CDR3 is built from 16 residues. Deletions cut 6 bases from V and 1 base from J, with 15 bases between.

The genes are TRBV5-4 and TRBJ2-2; 7 nucleotides line up with TRBD1. The germline CDR1 and CDR2 sequences are SGHNT and YYREEE (reference sequence). This CDR3 has 15 residues. With 4 bases clipped from V and 6 bases from J, the junction kept 9 bases outside the gene matches. For the CDR3, the DNA is TGTGCCAGCAGCCGTTTTGACAGGGTGTCCGGGGAGCTGTTTTTT. It yields the protein CASSRFDRVSGELFF.

This CDR3 reads CASSPGTSGVLGETQYF. DNA for the CDR3: TGTGCCAGCAGCCCAGGGACTAGCGGGGTCTTAGGGGAGACCCAGTACTTC. The V gene is TRBV11-3, the J gene TRBJ2-5; 13 positions agree with TRBD2. The CDR3 sequence is 17 residues long. V was pared by 5 bases and J by 5 bases, with 11 bases of the junction left unmatched. Looked up from germline, CDR1 is SGHNT and CDR2 is YENEEA.

This chain links TRBV10-3 with TRBJ2-7; a possible D gene is TRBD1 (5 bases). Deletions cut 5 bases from V and 3 bases from J, with 17 bases between. Germline values: CDR1 ENHRY, CDR2 SYGVKD. This CDR3 comprises 15 residues. CDR3 in amino acids: CAISRGSGLGYEQYF. The CDR3 nucleotides read TGTGCCATCAGTAGGGGTTCCGGGTTGGGCTACGAGCAGTACTTC.

As concerns this clone: A read error may produce the germline difference seen at one junction end. This sequence joins TRBV19 and TRBJ1-4; D may be TRBD1 (5 bases). There are 15 residues in the CDR3. Germline lookup yields CDR1 LNHDA and CDR2 SQIVND (reference sequence). The CDR3 loop is CASSIGREGRRKTVF. The CDR3 coding sequence is TGTGCCAGTAGTATAGGCAGGGAGGGTAGGCGAAAAACTGTTTTT.

This clone was counted a few times. The chain carries TRBV7-2 and TRBJ2-1; D might be TRBD1 (6 bases). Germline V gene lookup returns CDR1 SGHTA and CDR2 FQGNSA. CDR3 size: 15 residues. V was clipped by 5 bases and J by 0 bases, with 11 bases between them. The CDR3 here is CASSPRQDSYNEQFF. DNA of the CDR3: TGTGCCAGCAGCCCAAGACAGGACTCCTACAATGAGCAGTTCTTC.

This clone was seen a few times. Its ends do not fully match the called genes, so a read error is possible. This sequence joins TRBV28 and TRBJ1-1; 7 nucleotides align to TRBD1. This CDR3 region has 13 residues. Germline values: CDR1 MDHEN, CDR2 SYDVKM. The CDR3 DNA reads as TGTGCCAGCACCCGCAGAGGGGGCTCTGACGCTTTCTTT. Amino acid sequence: CASTRRGGSDAFF.

In its sample, this clone was seen a few times. The chain recombines TRBV6-5 with TRBJ1-1, with TRBD1 matching 7 bases. The germline V gene has CDR1 MNHEY and CDR2 SVGAGI. The CDR3 is 14 amino acids. V shed 6 bases and J 4 bases; nucleotides not matched to a gene: 8. The CDR3 bases are TGTGCCAGCAGAAGCGACAGGGTTCTCACTGAAGCTTTCTTT. It specifies CASRSDRVLTEAFF.

This CDR3 reads CASSPWGDTQYF. DNA of the CDR3: TGTGCCAGCAGCCCCTGGGGGGATACGCAGTATTTT. The chain carries TRBV3-1 (or the pseudogene TRBV3-2) and TRBJ2-3; D possibly uses TRBD1 or TRBD2 (5 bases each). V was trimmed by 4 bases and J by 6 bases, leaving 8 bases between them. The germline gives CDR1 LGHDT, CDR2 YNNKEL (reference sequence). There are 12 residues in the CDR3.

CDR3 sequence reads: CASSYRTSGGTQYF. The CDR3 DNA follows: TGTGCCAGCAGTTACAGGACTAGCGGGGGGACTCAGTACTTC. This chain uses TRBV6-5 with TRBJ2-4, with 14 bases fitting TRBD2. Germline-derived CDR1 and CDR2 are MNHEY and SVGAGI. This CDR3 is built from 14 residues. V shed 2 bases and J 12 bases; nucleotides not matched to a gene: 3.

This clone was counted once. This chain joins TRBV4-3 and TRBJ1-4, with D tentatively TRBD1 (6 bases). The CDR3 has 15 residues. Germline CDR1 and CDR2: LGHNA and YSLEER. V was shortened by 4 bases and J by 4 bases, with 13 bases between the two germline ends. The CDR3 nucleotides read TGCGCCAGCAGCCCACAGGGATTAGATAATGAAAAACTGTTTTTT. Residues: CASSPQGLDNEKLFF.

The rearrangement joins TRBV7-3 to TRBJ2-7, with no clear D. Germline V gene data show CDR1 as SGHTA and CDR2 as FQGTGA. Trimming removed 5 bases at V and 0 bases at J, with 8 bases between. The CDR3 runs to 13 residues. DNA for the CDR3: TGTGCCAGCAGCCCCCCCTCCTCCTACGAGCAGTACTTC. Protein product: CASSPPSSYEQYF.

This clone was counted a few times. This chain uses TRBV3-1 (or the pseudogene TRBV3-2) with TRBJ1-6; TRBD1 agrees at 7 bases. Per germline, CDR1 LGHDT and CDR2 YNNKEL (reference sequence). V lost 0 bases, J lost 1 base, and 3 bases stayed unmatched. The CDR3 is 17 residues long. In nucleotides, the CDR3 is TGTGCCAGCAGCCAAGATAAGGGGGCTTCCTATAATTCACCCCTCCACTTT. It yields the protein CASSQDKGASYNSPLHF.

The V call is TRBV7-2, the J call TRBJ1-2; D call uncertain. Trimming took 3 bases from V and 4 from J, leaving 12 bases between them. Per the germline V gene, CDR1 is SGHTA and CDR2 is FQGNSA. The CDR3 consists of 14 residues. The CDR3 spells CASSFEGAGYGYTF. CDR3 sequence (DNA): TGTGCCAGCAGCTTCGAGGGCGCCGGCTATGGCTACACCTTC.

V gene TRBV19 combines with J gene TRBJ2-4, with a weak D call TRBD1 (5 bases). Trimming took 3 bases from V and 10 from J, leaving 13 bases between them. Germline V CDR1 and CDR2: LNHDA, SQIVND (reference sequence). The CDR3 sequence is 13 residues long. In DNA form, the CDR3 reads TGTGCCAGTAGTATTAGGCAGGGTGATATTCAGTACTTC. Translating it yields CASSIRQGDIQYF.

The V call is TRBV28, the J call TRBJ1-2, with TRBD1 matching over 11 bases. Germline V gives CDR1 MDHEN, CDR2 SYDVKM. Trimming removed 4 bases from V and 0 bases from J; junction bases left unmatched: 10. This CDR3 spans 18 amino acids. This chain's CDR3 is CASSSLTPGQGANYGYTF. In DNA form, the CDR3 reads TGTGCCAGCAGTTCTTTGACTCCGGGACAGGGGGCTAACTATGGCTACACCTTC.